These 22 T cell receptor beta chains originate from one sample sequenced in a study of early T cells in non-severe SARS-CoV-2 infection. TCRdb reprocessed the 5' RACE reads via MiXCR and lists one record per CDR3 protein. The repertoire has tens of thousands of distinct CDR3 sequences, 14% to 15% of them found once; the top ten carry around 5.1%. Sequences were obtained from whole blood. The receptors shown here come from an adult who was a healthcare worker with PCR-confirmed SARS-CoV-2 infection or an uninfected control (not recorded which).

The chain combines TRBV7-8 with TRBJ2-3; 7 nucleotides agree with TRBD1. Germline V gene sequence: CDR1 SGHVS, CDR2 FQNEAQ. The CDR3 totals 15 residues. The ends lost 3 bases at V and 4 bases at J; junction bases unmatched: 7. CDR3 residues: CASSLEGGLSDTQYF. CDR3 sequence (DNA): TGTGCCAGCAGCTTGGAAGGGGGCCTTTCAGATACGCAGTATTTT.

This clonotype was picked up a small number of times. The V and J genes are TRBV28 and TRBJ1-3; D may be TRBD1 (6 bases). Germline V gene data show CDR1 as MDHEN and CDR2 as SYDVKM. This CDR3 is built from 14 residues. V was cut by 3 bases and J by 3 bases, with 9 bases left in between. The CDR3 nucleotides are TGTGCCAGCAGTTTCGGGGGGCTTGGAAACACCATATATTTT. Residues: CASSFGGLGNTIYF.

CDR3 residues: CSAGPDRFNQPQHF. Written as DNA, the CDR3 is TGCAGTGCTGGACCCGACAGGTTCAATCAGCCCCAGCATTTT. The rearrangement joins TRBV20-1 to TRBJ1-5; a weak D match, TRBD1 (6 bases). The germline V gene has CDR1 DFQATT and CDR2 SNEGSKA (reference sequence). Trimming pared 5 bases from V and 3 bases from J, leaving 14 bases between. The CDR3 covers 14 residues.

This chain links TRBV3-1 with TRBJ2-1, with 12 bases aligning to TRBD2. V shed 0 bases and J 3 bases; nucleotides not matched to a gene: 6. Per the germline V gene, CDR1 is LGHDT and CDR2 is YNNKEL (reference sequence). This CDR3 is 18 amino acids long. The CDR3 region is CASSQDLLAGGRYNEQFF. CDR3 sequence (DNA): TGTGCCAGCAGCCAAGATCTTCTAGCGGGAGGGCGCTACAATGAGCAGTTCTTC.

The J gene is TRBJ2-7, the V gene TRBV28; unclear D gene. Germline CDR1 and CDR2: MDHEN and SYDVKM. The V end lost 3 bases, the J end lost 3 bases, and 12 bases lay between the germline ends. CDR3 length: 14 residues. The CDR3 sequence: CASSLRGNLYEQYF. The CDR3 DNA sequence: TGTGCCAGCAGTTTGCGAGGCAACCTCTACGAGCAGTACTTC.

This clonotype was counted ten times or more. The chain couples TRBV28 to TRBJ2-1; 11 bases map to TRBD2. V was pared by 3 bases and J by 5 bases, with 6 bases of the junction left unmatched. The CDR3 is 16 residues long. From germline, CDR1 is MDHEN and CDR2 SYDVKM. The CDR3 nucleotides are TGTGCCAGCAGTTTTTATAGCGGGAGGGCCCACAATGAGCAGTTCTTC. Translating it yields CASSFYSGRAHNEQFF.

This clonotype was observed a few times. The CDR3 is CASSQDSSQEDTEAFF. CDR3 DNA: TGTGCCAGCAGCCAAGATAGCAGCCAAGAGGACACTGAAGCTTTCTTT. The rearrangement links TRBV3-1 to TRBJ1-1; D not certain. The V end lost 0 bases, the J end lost 3 bases, and 14 bases lay between the germline ends. Germline V gives CDR1 LGHDT, CDR2 YNNKEL (reference sequence). This CDR3 has 16 residues. The whole variable domain, filled in from reference TRBV3-1 and TRBJ1-1, reads DTAVSQTPKYLVTQMGNDKSIKCEQNLGHDTMYWYKQDSKKFLKIMFSYNNKELIINETVPNRFSPKSPDKAHLNLHINSLELGDSAVYFCASSQDSSQEDTEAFFGQGTRLTVV.

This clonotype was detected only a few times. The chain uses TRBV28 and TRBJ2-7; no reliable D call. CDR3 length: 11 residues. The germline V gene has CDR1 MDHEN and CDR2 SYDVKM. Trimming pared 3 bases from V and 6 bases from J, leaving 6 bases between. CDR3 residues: CASSLRSEQYF. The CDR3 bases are TGTGCCAGCAGTTTGCGGTCCGAGCAGTACTTC.

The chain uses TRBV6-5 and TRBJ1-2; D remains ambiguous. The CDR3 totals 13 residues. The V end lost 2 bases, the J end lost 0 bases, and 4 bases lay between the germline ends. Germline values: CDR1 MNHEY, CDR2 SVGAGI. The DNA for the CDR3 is TGTGCCAGCAGTTACAAAACTAACTATGGCTACACCTTC. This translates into CASSYKTNYGYTF.

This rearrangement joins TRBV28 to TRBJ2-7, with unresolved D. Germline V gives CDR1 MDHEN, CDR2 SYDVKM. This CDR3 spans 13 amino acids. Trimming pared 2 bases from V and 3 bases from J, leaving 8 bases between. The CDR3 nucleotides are TGTGCCAGCAGTTTAGGGCGGAACTACGAGCAGTACTTC. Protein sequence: CASSLGRNYEQYF.

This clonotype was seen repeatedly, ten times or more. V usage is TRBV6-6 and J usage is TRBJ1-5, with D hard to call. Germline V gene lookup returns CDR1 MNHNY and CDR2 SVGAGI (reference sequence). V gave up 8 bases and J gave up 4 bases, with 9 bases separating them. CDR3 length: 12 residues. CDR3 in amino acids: CASGNGNQPQHF. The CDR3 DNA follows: TGTGCCAGCGGGAACGGAAATCAGCCCCAGCATTTT.

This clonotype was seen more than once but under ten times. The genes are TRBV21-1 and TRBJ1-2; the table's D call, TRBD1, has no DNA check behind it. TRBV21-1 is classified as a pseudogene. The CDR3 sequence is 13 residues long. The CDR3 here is CASTPDERTGYTF. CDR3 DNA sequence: TGTGCCAGCACCCCGGACGAACGAACTGGCTACACCTTC.

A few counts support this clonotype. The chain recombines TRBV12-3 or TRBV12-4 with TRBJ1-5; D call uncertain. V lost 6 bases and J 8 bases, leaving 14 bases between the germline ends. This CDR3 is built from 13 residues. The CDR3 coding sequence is TGTGCCAGCAGCAAAACCGGTATTGAGCCCCAGCATTTT. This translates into CASSKTGIEPQHF.

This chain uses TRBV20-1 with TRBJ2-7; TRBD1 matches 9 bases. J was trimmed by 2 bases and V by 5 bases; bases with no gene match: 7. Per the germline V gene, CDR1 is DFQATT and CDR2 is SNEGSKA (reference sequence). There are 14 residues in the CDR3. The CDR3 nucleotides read TGCAGTGCTCACTCCGGGACAGGGCCCTACGAGCAGTACTTC. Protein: CSAHSGTGPYEQYF.

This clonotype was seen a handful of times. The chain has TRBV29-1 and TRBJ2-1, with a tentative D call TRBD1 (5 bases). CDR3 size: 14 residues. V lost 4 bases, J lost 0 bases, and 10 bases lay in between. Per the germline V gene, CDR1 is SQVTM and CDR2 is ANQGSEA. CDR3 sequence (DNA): TGCAGCGTTGCAAGACAGAGCTCCTACAATGAGCAGTTCTTC. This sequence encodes CSVARQSSYNEQFF.

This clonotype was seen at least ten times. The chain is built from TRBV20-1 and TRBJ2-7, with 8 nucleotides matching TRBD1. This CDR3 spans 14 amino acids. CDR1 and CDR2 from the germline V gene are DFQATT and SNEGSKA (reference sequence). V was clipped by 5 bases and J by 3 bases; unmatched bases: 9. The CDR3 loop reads CSASQPGQDYEQYF. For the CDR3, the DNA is TGCAGTGCTTCACAACCGGGACAGGACTACGAGCAGTACTTC.

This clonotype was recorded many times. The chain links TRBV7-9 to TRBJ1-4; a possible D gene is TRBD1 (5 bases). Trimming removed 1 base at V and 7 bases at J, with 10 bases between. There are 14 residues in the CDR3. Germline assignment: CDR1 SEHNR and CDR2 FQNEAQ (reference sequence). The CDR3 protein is CASSLVRQGEKLFF. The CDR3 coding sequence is TGTGCCAGCAGCTTAGTGCGGCAGGGTGAAAAACTGTTTTTT.

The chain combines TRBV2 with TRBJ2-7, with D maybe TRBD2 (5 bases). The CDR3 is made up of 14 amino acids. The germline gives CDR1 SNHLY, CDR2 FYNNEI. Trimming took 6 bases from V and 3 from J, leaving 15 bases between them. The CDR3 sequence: CASRSPRGFYEQYF. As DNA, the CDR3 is TGTGCCAGCAGAAGTCCTCGGGGTTTCTACGAGCAGTACTTC.

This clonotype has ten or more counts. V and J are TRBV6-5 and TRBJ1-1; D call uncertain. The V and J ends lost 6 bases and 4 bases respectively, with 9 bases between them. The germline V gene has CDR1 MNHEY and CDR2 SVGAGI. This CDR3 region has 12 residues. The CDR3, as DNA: TGTGCCAGCAGCTCAAGCGGCACTGAAGCTTTCTTT. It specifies CASSSSGTEAFF.

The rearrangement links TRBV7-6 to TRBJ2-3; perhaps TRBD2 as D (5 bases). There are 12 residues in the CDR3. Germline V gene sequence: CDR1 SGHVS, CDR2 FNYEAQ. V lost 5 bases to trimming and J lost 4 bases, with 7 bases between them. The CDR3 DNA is TGTGCCAGCAGCGCGAGGGCAGATACGCAGTATTTT. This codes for CASSARADTQYF.

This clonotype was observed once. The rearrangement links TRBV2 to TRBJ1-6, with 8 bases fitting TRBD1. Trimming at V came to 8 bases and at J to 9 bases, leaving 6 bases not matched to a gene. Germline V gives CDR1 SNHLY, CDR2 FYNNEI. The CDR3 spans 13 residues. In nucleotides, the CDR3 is TGTGCCAGCTCGGGAGACAGGGGTTCACCCCTCCACTTT. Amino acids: CASSGDRGSPLHF.

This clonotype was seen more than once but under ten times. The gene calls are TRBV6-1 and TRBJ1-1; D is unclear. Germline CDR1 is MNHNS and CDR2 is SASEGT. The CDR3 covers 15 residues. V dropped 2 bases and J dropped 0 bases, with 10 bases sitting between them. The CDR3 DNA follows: TGTGCCAGCAGTGAACCCCTGAGAGTGAACACTGAAGCTTTCTTT. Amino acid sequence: CASSEPLRVNTEAFF.